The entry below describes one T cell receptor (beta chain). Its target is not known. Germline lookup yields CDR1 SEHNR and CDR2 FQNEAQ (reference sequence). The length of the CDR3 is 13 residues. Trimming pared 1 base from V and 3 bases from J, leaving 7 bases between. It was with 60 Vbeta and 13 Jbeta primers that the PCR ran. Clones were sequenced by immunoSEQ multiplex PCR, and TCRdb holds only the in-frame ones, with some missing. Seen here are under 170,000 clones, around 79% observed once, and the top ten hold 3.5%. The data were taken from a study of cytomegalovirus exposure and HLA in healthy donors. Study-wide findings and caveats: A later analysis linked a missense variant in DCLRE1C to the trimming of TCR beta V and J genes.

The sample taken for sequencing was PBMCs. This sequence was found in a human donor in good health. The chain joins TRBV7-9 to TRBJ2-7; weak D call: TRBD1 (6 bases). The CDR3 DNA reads TGTGCCAGCAGCTTAGGACAGGTCTACGAGCAGTACTTC. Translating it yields CASSLGQVYEQYF.